This T cell receptor beta chain was recovered during a study of PD-1 blockade in classical Hodgkin lymphoma. Assay: immunoSEQ multiplex PCR; the TCRdb copy retains only in-frame clones and omits some. This table holds about 23,000 clones, roughly 70% found once. Brentuximab vedotin exposure varied among the patients, all of whom had relapsed after autologous stem cell transplantation. The trim removed 0 bases at V and 2 bases at J, leaving 8 bases unmatched. The CDR3 covers 17 residues. CDR1 is MDHEN and CDR2 is SYDVKM in the germline V gene. The study's findings and limits: TCR diversity at baseline was reported to be reduced in newly diagnosed patients relative to healthy donors.

This clone has only a few counts. Antigen specificity is unknown. The sequence came from a human donor with classical Hodgkin lymphoma. The sample here was peripheral blood mononuclear cells (PBMCs), taken at baseline. This chain connects TRBV28 to TRBJ2-7; 9 positions match TRBD2. The chain's CDR3 is CASSLWASGTNTYEQYF. The CDR3 bases are TGTGCCAGCAGTTTATGGGCTAGCGGGACGAATACCTACGAGCAGTACTTC.